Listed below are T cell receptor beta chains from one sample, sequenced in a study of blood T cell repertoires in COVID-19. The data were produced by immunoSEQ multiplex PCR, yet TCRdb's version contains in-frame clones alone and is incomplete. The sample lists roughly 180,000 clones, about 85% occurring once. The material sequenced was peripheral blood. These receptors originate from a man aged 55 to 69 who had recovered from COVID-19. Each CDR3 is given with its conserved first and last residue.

cdr3_aa: CASRLGGEWDTGNTIYF
v_call: TRBV12-2

cdr3_aa: CASSSSGTNYGYTF
v_call: TRBV7-9

cdr3_aa: CASSFRDRDYEQYF
v_call: TRBV27

cdr3_aa: CASSHRQGGNQPQHF
v_call: TRBV4-1

cdr3_aa: CASSDWTGEAGGANVLTF
v_call: TRBV7-2

cdr3_aa: CAGGTGQNSPLHF
v_call: TRBV28

cdr3_aa: CASSPRGGTDTYEQYF
v_call: TRBV18

cdr3_aa: CASSYLRTKGEQYF
v_call: TRBV6-2/TRBV6-3

cdr3_aa: CASIWRSRWGGYTF
v_call: TRBV5-8

cdr3_aa: CASSEPFKGGEQYF
v_call: TRBV25-1

cdr3_aa: CASSPFGVVGYTF
v_call: TRBV7-7

cdr3_aa: CASSFYRGVNYGYTF
v_call: TRBV28

cdr3_aa: CASSTGQGNQPQHF
v_call: TRBV19

cdr3_aa: CASSSRQGSNSLSTDTQYF
v_call: TRBV5-1